This T cell receptor (beta chain) originates from a study of cytomegalovirus exposure and HLA in healthy donors (dated by TCRdb to 2016 to 2017). Regarding the research as a whole: In an earlier analysis of about 560 of the donors, about 260 Gb of sequence data and 120 million or so unique TCR beta sequences from roughly 180 million T cells were reported. Around 330 gigabases of sequencing data and around 90 million unique TCR sequences made up an early release that covered around 640 HLA-typed donors. Among the roughly 400 genotyped donors, approximately 81% belonged to the genetic ancestry cluster associated with self-reported Caucasian donors. The aim of the study was to test whether cataloging public T cell receptors could identify signatures of past pathogen exposure. The study used immunosequencing to profile the T cell repertoires of more than 650 subjects and linked those repertoires to cytomegalovirus serostatus. Along with the approximately 700-subject first cohort, a separate validation cohort of over a hundred different subjects was used. To predict cytomegalovirus infection status, the study brought together high-throughput TCR immunosequencing, statistical association of individual TCRs with disease status, and machine learning. In a later analysis, previously published TCR beta repertoires from 666 donors were re-analyzed and high-resolution HLA genotyping was added so that TCR occurrence patterns could be studied. In the later analysis, no new phenotypic data were used to find candidate immune exposures; instead, reliance was placed on TCR beta sequences and their occurrence across donors. An earlier analysis of 500 to 750 of the donors applied high-throughput TCR beta sequencing to assess whether each TCR beta V gene segment acted as functional or pseudogenic. Donor age, sex, ethnicity and CMV serostatus were compiled together with the repertoire data. A later genetic analysis used genome-wide SNP genotypes for 398 of the 666 donors, treating that subset as a discovery cohort. Every discovery cohort repertoire had been produced on one sequencing platform. HLA typing covered class I and class II loci at four-digit resolution. Typing coverage differed by locus: A, B, C, DRB1 and DQB1 were typed in roughly 620-640 donors, DQA1 in about 510, DPA1 in 600 to 610, and DPB1 in 400 to 490. Because of strong linkage in the cohort, five DR-DQ haplotypes were treated as single units for association and clustering. Among about 400 genotyped donors of the cohort, an average of around 250,000 unique TCR beta nucleotide sequences was sequenced per donor, of which about 18% were non-productive. The research as a whole found: The classifier was reported to diagnose cytomegalovirus status with high specificity and sensitivity in both the original cohort and the validation cohort. The presence/absence analyses assumed that sequencing depth was roughly uniform across donors, and that assumption may not be true. The sequencing pipeline was judged likely to have produced a cluster of highly shared sequence variants as a technical artifact. Compared with the roughly 710-donor mean, donors in an Asian-associated ancestry cluster had fewer N-insertions in productive TCRs, according to a later genetic analysis. In a later analysis, most CMV-associated TCR beta chains were found to appear HLA-restricted, with HLA associations seemingly driven largely by CMV exposure. Because HLA typing was unavailable for some donors at each locus, only the typed subset was used in association tests. The earlier analysis of 587 of the donors excluded approximately 15 rarely observed V segments, including chromosome 9 orphons, because counts were too low. In vitro tests confirmed that a few of the cytomegalovirus-associated TCR beta chains recognize cytomegalovirus antigens. In this cohort, only TCR beta chains were sequenced, and detectable features were limited by the absence of alpha or paired-chain data. A later analysis associated around 16,000 TCR beta sequences with specific HLA alleles at a false discovery rate of 0.05. Compared with equally common non-associated chains, HLA-associated TCR beta chains in a later analysis were more clonally expanded and had lower generation probabilities. Broadly in line with IMGT annotations, most TCR beta V segments showed up in productive rearrangements about 87% or about 30% of the time in an earlier analysis of 587 of the donors. A later analysis reported that several top co-occurrence clusters appeared linked to parvovirus B19, influenza, CMV and Epstein-Barr virus. In a later analysis, TCR association rates were found to vary across HLA loci, with the most associated TCRs seen for DRB1 alleles and the fewest for HLA-C alleles. When HLA alleles, especially DR and DQ, strongly co-occurred, attributing TCR associations to individual alleles was difficult. Linkage disequilibrium might explain the correlated functional status among segregating V segments, but an unknown experimental factor could not be ruled out. A further reported finding was that TCR beta sequences accurately predicted the HLA-A and HLA-B alleles for most subjects in the first cohort. For the cohort, immune exposure information was limited to CMV serostatus. The study gave a list of around 170 TCR beta chains associated with cytomegalovirus. The authors suggested that the approach could potentially be extended to other disease states and immunological phenotypes. V-gene and J-gene trimming of TCR beta chains was associated with a missense DCLRE1C variant in a later genetic analysis, and the association was replicated in an independent cohort. Most TCR sequences were seen in very few donors, while some public TCRs were found in many individuals.

This clone has a handful of counts. There is no known antigen for this receptor. No base quality values were provided; no much bigger clone lies one nucleotide off. Libraries were built with the immunoSEQ multiplex PCR assay. For the multiplex PCR, a mixture combining 60 forward primers for TCR Vbeta segments and 13 reverse primers for TCR Jbeta segments was used. The CDR3 region of rearranged TCR beta genes was amplified from genomic DNA by a multiplex PCR assay. Amplified TCR beta libraries were sequenced as 87-base-pair reads on the Illumina HiSeq System. The authors processed their data as follows. A later analysis counted about 80 million unique TCR beta chains across the 550 to 700 repertoires, and about 10 million of these chains were shared by at least two donors. Raw reads were error-corrected and collapsed into unique sequences by a nearest-neighbor algorithm in which closely related sequences were merged to remove PCR and sequencing errors. CDR3 sequences were aligned to IMGT reference sequences to assign V, D and J gene segments. Each retained sequence needed at least a six-nucleotide match to both a V gene segment and a J gene segment. A rearrangement counted as productive if the CDR3 had no stop codons and remained in frame with V and J, and every other rearrangement counted as non-productive. CDR3 was defined by IMGT convention, running from the second conserved V-encoded cysteine to the conserved J-encoded phenylalanine. In an earlier analysis of more than 550 of the donors, sequences lacking an unambiguous match to a single V gene segment were excluded. In an earlier analysis of approximately 590 of the donors, a V segment was called functional when productive rearrangements were above 56.7%, and segregating when the standard deviation between donors exceeded 5%. A statistical classification framework was developed to diagnose cytomegalovirus status using the catalog of TCR beta chain sequences. V and J gene assignment, in a later analysis, came from comparing TCR nucleotide sequences with IMGT/GENE-DB human TR gene sequences. Using the TCRdist pipeline, a later analysis assigned CDR3 sequences along with most-parsimonious VDJ recombination scenarios. A later analysis defined each TCR beta chain by its CDR3 amino acid sequence plus V-gene family, and excluded reads lacking a unique V-gene family. A later analysis removed over 500 highly shared, low-generation-probability nucleotide sequences to deal with suspected cross-contamination and a sequencing artifact. In a later analysis, a clonal expansion index for each public chain was calculated from normalized within-repertoire ranks of inferred template counts. A later analysis computed generation probabilities with a VDJ recombination model fitted to out-of-frame rearrangements, and checked the results against IGoR. Hypergeometric tests were used in a later analysis to score TCR-TCR, TCR-HLA and TCR-CMV co-occurrence, with a repertoire-size bias correction applied to the TCR pairs. To estimate false discovery rates, a later analysis permuted the HLA or CMV assignments 20 times. In a later analysis, co-occurring TCRs were grouped using DBSCAN, and TCRdist sequence similarity was added for clustering within HLA-allele-positive subsets. Repertoires with fewer than 30,000 or more than 120,000 public chains, plus five repertoires with anomalous nucleotide sharing, were excluded from co-occurrence clustering. The table comes from immuneACCESS by way of TCRdb, which keeps in-frame sequences with V and J called. Part of the clones is missing from these tables; in studies checked, under half for an unresolved V gene and the rest for unknown reasons. V and J calls plus clone size are reproduced from that table; the DNA served to infer D and trimming. In this sample the table shows about 140,000 clones, around 77% of which occur a single time. The top ten clonotypes cover around 2% of the sample.

The cohort consisted of 650 to 850 healthy bone marrow donors. Cohort members were all nominally healthy when sampled, although unrecorded immune exposures were likely present. The donor tested CMV seronegative and was one of the 352 seronegative cohort members. A peripheral blood sample was provided by each donor, and peripheral blood mononuclear cells were used for TCR beta sequencing. Genomic DNA extraction from the blood cell samples was performed with the Qiagen DNeasy Blood Extraction Kit. This TCR came from a man aged 30 to 39 in good health and CMV-seronegative. Sequenced: PBMCs.

The CDR3 protein sequence reads: CASSDSSGNTGELFF. The nucleotide sequence reads TGTGCCAGCAGTGACTCTAGCGGGAACACCGGGGAGCTGTTTTTT. The receptor chain draws on TRBV6-4 and TRBJ2-2, with a weak D call of TRBD2 (6 bases match). In the germline V gene, CDR1 corresponds to MRHNA and CDR2 to SNTAGT. The V and J ends are trimmed by 0 bases and 1 base, leaving 6 bases between them. Including cysteine and phenylalanine, the CDR3 has 15 amino acids. The DNA shown is the 45-base CDR3, in frame from base 1.